Presented here are 32 T cell receptor beta chains from one specimen sequenced in a study of blood T cells in healthy people across ages. Using a J-beta primer mix together with a sample-barcoded 5' primer, a second PCR was run for about 7 to 12 cycles. TCRdb re-analysed the 5' RACE reads in MiXCR, keeping a single row per CDR3 protein. The sample comprises 1.5 million to 2 million distinct CDR3 sequences, approximately 28% of which are singletons, and 7.7% rests with the top ten. Sequencing input: blood. The receptors shown here come from a woman aged 30 to 39 in good health.

This clonotype was observed a single time. The chain combines TRBV12-3 or TRBV12-4 with TRBJ1-5; D is ambiguous. V lost 10 bases, J lost 5 bases, and 21 bases lay in between. The CDR3 runs to 15 residues. The CDR3 coding sequence is TGTGCCATAGCTAACGACCCAACTTGGGATCAGCCCCAGCATTTT. As protein: CAIANDPTWDQPQHF.

The chain couples TRBV6-4 to TRBJ2-6; D is ambiguous. V lost 6 bases and J lost 0, with 6 bases in between. The CDR3 runs 14 residues. Germline V gene data show CDR1 as MRHNA and CDR2 as SNTAGT. Here the CDR3 DNA reads TGTGCCAGCAGGGAGTACTCTGGGGCCAACGTCCTGACTTTC. It translates to CASREYSGANVLTF.

This clonotype has a count of ten or more. The chain combines TRBV3-1 with TRBJ2-7; D gene unclear. Per germline, CDR1 LGHDT and CDR2 YNNKEL (reference sequence). The CDR3 is made up of 13 amino acids. V was pared by 2 bases and J by 3 bases, with 8 bases between. The CDR3 sequence: CASSQTLDYEQYF. CDR3 sequence (DNA): TGTGCCAGCAGCCAAACTCTGGACTACGAGCAGTACTTC.

This clonotype was counted a few times. The V and J genes are TRBV7-2 and TRBJ2-7; D ambiguous. The germline CDR1 and CDR2 sequences are SGHTA and FQGNSA. The V end was cut by 1 base, the J end by 6 bases, with 13 bases between. The CDR3 runs 14 residues. CDR3 protein: CASSLVTAPPEQYF. For the CDR3, the DNA is TGTGCCAGCAGCTTAGTCACGGCCCCCCCCGAGCAGTACTTC.

In this sample, this clonotype turned up many times. V usage is TRBV7-2 and J usage is TRBJ2-5; D gene unclear. Germline-derived CDR1 and CDR2 are SGHTA and FQGNSA. This CDR3 spans 12 amino acids. Trimming took 5 bases from V and 5 from J, leaving 9 bases between them. The CDR3 is CASSRRMETQYF. CDR3 sequence (DNA): TGTGCCAGCAGCCGCCGCATGGAGACCCAGTACTTC.

The chain combines TRBV5-1 with TRBJ2-1, with D possibly TRBD1 on 6 matching bases. CDR3 size: 14 residues. The V gene lost 4 bases and the J gene lost 7 bases, with 15 bases spanning the gap. The germline V gene encodes CDR1 SGHRS and CDR2 YFSETQ. CDR3 bases: TGCGCCAGCAGCCGCCCGACAGGAGATAATGAGCAGTTCTTC. It yields the protein CASSRPTGDNEQFF. Full variable domain (remainder filled in from reference TRBV5-1 and TRBJ2-1): KAGVTQTPRYLIKTRGQQVTLSCSPISGHRSVSWYQQTPGQGLQFLFEYFSETQRNKGNFPGRFSGRQFSNSRSEMNVSTLELGDSALYLCASSRPTGDNEQFFGPGTRLTVL.

This clonotype was recorded only once. The chain employs TRBV5-1 and TRBJ2-7; TRBD1 or TRBD2 may be the D gene (6 bases each). CDR3 length: 15 residues. The V gene lost 3 bases and the J gene lost 6 bases, with 19 bases spanning the gap. Germline V gene data show CDR1 as SGHRS and CDR2 as YFSETQ. In DNA, the CDR3 is TGCGCCAGCAGCTCCCGGGACCCGGGGGCGGGCGAGCAGTACTTC. Amino acids: CASSSRDPGAGEQYF.

V and J are TRBV12-3 or TRBV12-4 and TRBJ1-3, with D possibly being TRBD1 (5 bases). The CDR3 consists of 16 residues. Trimming took 6 bases from V and 0 from J, leaving 15 bases between them. The CDR3 DNA is TGTGCCAGCAGGTACTGGGGGACCTACTCTGGAAACACCATATATTTT. This gives the protein CASRYWGTYSGNTIYF.

The chain carries TRBV28 and TRBJ2-5, with D unresolved. V lost 5 bases and J 4 bases, leaving 17 bases between the germline ends. Germline CDR1 reads MDHEN; CDR2 reads SYDVKM. This CDR3 has 15 residues. DNA of the CDR3: TGTGCCAGCAGTCCCCGGTCCTTGCTCTCAGAGACCCAGTACTTC. Its protein is CASSPRSLLSETQYF.

This clonotype came up a few times. In DNA form, the CDR3 reads TGCAGTGCTAGACCCATAGGGGAGACCCAGTACTTC. This translates into CSARPIGETQYF. V and J are TRBV20-1 and TRBJ2-5; D uncertain. The CDR3 totals 12 residues. Germline V gene lookup returns CDR1 DFQATT and CDR2 SNEGSKA (reference sequence). Trimming shortened V by 2 bases and J by 5 bases, and 9 bases separated the two germline ends.

This rearrangement joins TRBV12-5 to TRBJ2-2; perhaps TRBD2 as D (6 bases). V was trimmed by 0 bases and J by 4 bases, leaving 15 bases between them. The germline gives CDR1 LGHNT, CDR2 FRNRAP. The CDR3 has 17 residues. For the CDR3, the DNA is TGTGCTAGTGGTTTGGTACTTTCCAGGAGGGGCACCGGGGAGCTGTTTTTT. Translation: CASGLVLSRRGTGELFF.

The sample holds a few counts of this clonotype. This chain uses TRBV20-1 with TRBJ2-3, with 10 bases fitting TRBD2. This CDR3 contains 13 residues. The germline V gene has CDR1 DFQATT and CDR2 SNEGSKA (reference sequence). V gave up 3 bases and J gave up 8 bases; unmatched junction bases: 5. CDR3 in DNA: TGCAGTGCTAGTTTGTCTAGCGGGAGTACGCAGTATTTT. It is translated as CSASLSSGSTQYF.

The gene calls are TRBV7-6 and TRBJ2-4, with TRBD2 as a possible D gene (6 bases). Gene TRBJ2-7 matches the end of the DNA better, so the J call may be wrong. Germline values: CDR1 SGHVS, CDR2 FNYEAQ. The CDR3 extends over 17 amino acids. CDR3 residues: CASSFESSLTGVYEQYF. CDR3 sequence (DNA): TGTGCCAGCAGCTTCGAATCCTCCCTGACGGGAGTTTACGAGCAGTACTTC.

The chain uses TRBV14 and TRBJ2-1, with unresolved D. With 5 bases removed from V and 6 bases from J, the gap between germline ends came to 17 bases. Per germline, CDR1 SGHDN and CDR2 FVKESK. This CDR3 region has 15 residues. The CDR3 DNA follows: TGTGCCAGCAGCGCCGGGCCTCCACCCACCAATGAGCAGTTCTTC. Encoded protein: CASSAGPPPTNEQFF.

This chain joins TRBV29-1 and TRBJ1-4, with no clear D. Trimming took 4 bases from V and 8 from J, leaving 11 bases between them. Germline lookup yields CDR1 SQVTM and CDR2 ANQGSEA. The CDR3 has 12 amino acids. CDR3: CSVVSIDEKLFF. CDR3 sequence (DNA): TGCAGCGTTGTTTCGATTGACGAAAAACTGTTTTTT.

The table lists this clonotype with many counts. J is TRBJ2-1 and V is TRBV10-3; no clear D gene. The V end was cut by 5 bases, the J end by 4 bases, with 12 bases between. Looked up from germline, CDR1 is ENHRY and CDR2 is SYGVKD. The CDR3 is made up of 14 amino acids. The CDR3 is CAISTEVSYNEQFF. The CDR3 region has the DNA TGTGCCATCAGTACAGAGGTGTCGTACAATGAGCAGTTCTTC.

The CDR3, as DNA: TGTGCCAGCAGCTTGGGACAGGGGGCCCACTACGAGCAGTACTTC. It is translated as CASSLGQGAHYEQYF. This rearrangement joins TRBV7-2 to TRBJ2-7; 12 bases line up with TRBD1. The CDR3 totals 15 residues. J gave up 3 bases and V 3 bases, and 3 bases lay outside the gene matches. Per germline, CDR1 SGHTA and CDR2 FQGNSA.

The V and J genes are TRBV9 and TRBJ2-5; the D gene could be TRBD1 or TRBD2 (6 bases each). The CDR3 runs to 15 residues. Germline CDR1 is SGDLS and CDR2 is YYNGEE. V gave up 0 bases and J gave up 5 bases, with 14 bases separating them. The CDR3 bases are TGTGCCAGCAGCGTAGCTACAGGGAGGATGGAGACCCAGTACTTC. This encodes CASSVATGRMETQYF. Drawing the rest from reference TRBV9 and TRBJ2-5, the complete variable domain is DSGVTQTPKHLITATGQRVTLRCSPRSGDLSVYWYQQSLDQGLQFLIQYYNGEERAKGNILERFSAQQFPDLHSELNLSSLELGDSALYFCASSVATGRMETQYFGPGTRLLVL.

The table lists this clonotype with a few counts. This chain links TRBV28 with TRBJ2-7; D is unresolved. V lost 4 bases to trimming and J lost 3 bases, with 16 bases between them. In germline, CDR1 is MDHEN, CDR2 SYDVKM. The CDR3 is 15 amino acids. The CDR3 DNA is TGTGCCAGCAGTTCGGTGAGCCCCCGGGTCTACGAGCAGTACTTC. It translates to CASSSVSPRVYEQYF. Combining the CDR3 with reference TRBV28 and TRBJ2-7 gives the whole variable domain DVKVTQSSRYLVKRTGEKVFLECVQDMDHENMFWYRQDPGLGLRLIYFSYDVKMKEKGDIPEGYSVSREKKERFSLILESASTNQTSMYLCASSSVSPRVYEQYFGPGTRLTVT.

The sample holds a few counts of this clonotype. V usage is TRBV4-3 and J usage is TRBJ1-1, with D perhaps TRBD1 (5 bases). The germline gives CDR1 LGHNA, CDR2 YSLEER. The CDR3 extends over 15 amino acids. V dropped 0 bases and J dropped 6 bases, with 14 bases sitting between them. The CDR3 DNA follows: TGCGCCAGCAGCCAAGATGGCAGGGAATTTCCTGAAGCTTTCTTT. This translates into CASSQDGREFPEAFF.

The rearrangement links TRBV5-6 to TRBJ2-7, with D unclear. V gave up 3 bases and J gave up 6 bases, with 16 bases separating them. Germline assignment: CDR1 SGHDT and CDR2 YYEEEE. This CDR3 contains 14 residues. CDR3 amino acids: CASSSLDLLREQYF. The DNA of the CDR3 is TGTGCCAGCAGCTCCCTGGACCTGCTCCGCGAGCAGTACTTC.

Ten or more counts support this clonotype. This sequence joins TRBV11-2 and TRBJ2-4, with D perhaps TRBD1 or TRBD2 (5 bases each). Per germline, CDR1 SGHAT and CDR2 FQNNGV. Between the trimmed V and J ends, which lost 1 base and 13 bases, there was a span of 8 bases. CDR3 length: 11 residues. Here the CDR3 reads CASSLVWGQYF. The CDR3 coding sequence is TGTGCCAGCAGCTTAGTGTGGGGGCAGTACTTC.

The V and J genes are TRBV4-2 and TRBJ1-4; tentatively, D is TRBD1 (5 bases). The germline V gene encodes CDR1 LGHNA and CDR2 YNFKEQ. Trimming pared 1 base from V and 11 bases from J, leaving 17 bases between. The CDR3 is 15 residues long. The CDR3 region has the DNA TGTGCCAGCAGCCAAGCTAGGGGACTAGGTGAGAAACTGTTTTTT. Translation: CASSQARGLGEKLFF.

A few counts support this clonotype. This may stem from a read error, because a much larger clone lies one nucleotide away. The CDR3 sequence: CASSGDINVRTF. The DNA of the CDR3 is TGCGCCAGCAGCGGGGACATCAACGTCCGGACTTTC. This rearrangement joins TRBV5-1 to TRBJ2-6; D might be TRBD1 (6 bases). There are 12 residues in the CDR3. Germline V gives CDR1 SGHRS, CDR2 YFSETQ.

The J gene is TRBJ2-1, the V gene TRBV20-1; tentative D call: TRBD2 (5 bases). In germline, CDR1 is DFQATT, CDR2 SNEGSKA (reference sequence). V lost 6 bases to trimming and J lost 4 bases, with 10 bases between them. The CDR3 totals 12 residues. CDR3 DNA sequence: TGCAGTGCAGTTAGAGGGTACAATGAGCAGTTCTTC. It codes for CSAVRGYNEQFF.

This rearrangement joins TRBV7-2 to TRBJ1-2; the D gene is possibly TRBD1 (5 bases). The CDR3 length is 15 residues. V was cut by 5 bases and J by 1 base, with 14 bases left in between. Germline CDR1 reads SGHTA; CDR2 reads FQGNSA. The CDR3 nucleotides are TGTGCCAGCAGCCCGAGGGGTTCAGTTAACTATGGCTACACCTTC. Translated, it gives CASSPRGSVNYGYTF. The entire variable domain, with the rest obtained from reference TRBV7-2 and TRBJ1-2, is as follows: GAGVSQSPSNKVTEKGKDVELRCDPISGHTALYWYRQSLGQGLEFLIYFQGNSAPDKSGLPSDRFSAERTGGSVSTLTIQRTQQEDSAVYLCASSPRGSVNYGYTFGSGTRLTVV.

The chain joins TRBV4-3 to TRBJ2-5, with D perhaps TRBD2 (6 bases). This CDR3 spans 15 amino acids. Trimming took 0 bases from V and 11 from J, leaving 19 bases between them. Germline CDR1 and CDR2: LGHNA and YSLEER. The CDR3: CASSQETGVGNEQYF. The DNA for the CDR3 is TGCGCCAGCAGCCAAGAGACGGGAGTAGGCAATGAGCAGTACTTC.

J is TRBJ2-1 and V is TRBV6-6; 9 bases line up with TRBD2. Germline loops: CDR1 MNHNY, CDR2 SVGAGI (reference sequence). This CDR3 comprises 16 residues. Trimming removed 7 bases from V and 5 bases from J; junction bases left unmatched: 12. CDR3 residues: CASTKKTSGTHNEQFF. CDR3 nucleotides: TGTGCCAGCACCAAGAAGACTAGCGGAACACACAATGAGCAGTTCTTC.

This clonotype has more than one count but fewer than ten. This sequence joins TRBV5-1 and TRBJ1-1; D possibly corresponds to TRBD1 (5 bases). V dropped 4 bases and J dropped 11 bases, with 15 bases sitting between them. The CDR3 runs 12 residues. The germline V gene has CDR1 SGHRS and CDR2 YFSETQ. The CDR3 DNA reads TGCGCCAGCAGCCCGGGGGAGGGTCTCGCTTTCTTT. It codes for CASSPGEGLAFF.

In its sample, this clonotype was seen many times. CDR3 nucleotides: TGTGCCAGCAGCTTGGGGACAGGGAGGGATACGCAGTATTTT. The encoded protein is CASSLGTGRDTQYF. This chain uses TRBV5-5 with TRBJ2-3, with 8 bases matching TRBD1. The CDR3 is 14 residues long. V shed 0 bases and J 6 bases; nucleotides not matched to a gene: 3. From germline, CDR1 is SGHKS and CDR2 YYEKEE (reference sequence).

The rearrangement links TRBV12-3 or TRBV12-4 to TRBJ2-3; a possible D gene is TRBD2 (5 bases). V was clipped by 3 bases and J by 8 bases, with 9 bases between them. The CDR3 covers 12 residues. CDR3 sequence: CASSFGGPTQYF. CDR3 sequence (DNA): TGTGCCAGCAGTTTTGGAGGCCCTACGCAGTATTTT.

The sample holds a few counts of this clonotype. The chain carries TRBV27 and TRBJ2-1; no clear D gene. The V gene lost 7 bases and the J gene lost 6 bases, with 16 bases spanning the gap. The CDR3 sequence is 14 residues long. Germline CDR1 reads MNHEY; CDR2 reads SMNVEV (reference sequence). The CDR3 region has the DNA TGTGCCAGCACCCTCAGCCCGGTTTCCAATGAGCAGTTCTTC. Translated: CASTLSPVSNEQFF.